Included here is one T cell receptor beta chain sequence, with context. This entry comes from a study of blood T cell repertoires in COVID-19. Background on the study: Sites in the United States, Italy and Spain provided acute and convalescent COVID-19 samples. PBMCs, B-cell-depleted T cells, or T cells were the source of the cDNA or gDNA that made up the material.

In germline, CDR1 is SGHRS, CDR2 YFSETQ. The CDR3 consists of 15 residues. V was trimmed by 0 bases and J by 2 bases, leaving 10 bases between them. Authors' data handling: Researchers report that nucleated cell counts were estimated from reference gene primer amplification. The data were produced by immunoSEQ multiplex PCR, yet TCRdb's version contains in-frame clones alone and is incomplete. V, J and clone size derive from that table, while D and trimming were established from the DNA sequence. The sample records around 250,000 clones, about nine tenths being singletons. Material: peripheral blood. V is TRBV5-1 and J is TRBJ2-3; TRBD1 is a possible D gene (6 bases). The receptor's source is a middle-aged woman who had recovered from COVID-19. The DNA of the CDR3 is TGCGCCAGCAGCTTGGCCCAGGGGTCCACAGATACGCAGTATTTT. Translating it yields CASSLAQGSTDTQYF.